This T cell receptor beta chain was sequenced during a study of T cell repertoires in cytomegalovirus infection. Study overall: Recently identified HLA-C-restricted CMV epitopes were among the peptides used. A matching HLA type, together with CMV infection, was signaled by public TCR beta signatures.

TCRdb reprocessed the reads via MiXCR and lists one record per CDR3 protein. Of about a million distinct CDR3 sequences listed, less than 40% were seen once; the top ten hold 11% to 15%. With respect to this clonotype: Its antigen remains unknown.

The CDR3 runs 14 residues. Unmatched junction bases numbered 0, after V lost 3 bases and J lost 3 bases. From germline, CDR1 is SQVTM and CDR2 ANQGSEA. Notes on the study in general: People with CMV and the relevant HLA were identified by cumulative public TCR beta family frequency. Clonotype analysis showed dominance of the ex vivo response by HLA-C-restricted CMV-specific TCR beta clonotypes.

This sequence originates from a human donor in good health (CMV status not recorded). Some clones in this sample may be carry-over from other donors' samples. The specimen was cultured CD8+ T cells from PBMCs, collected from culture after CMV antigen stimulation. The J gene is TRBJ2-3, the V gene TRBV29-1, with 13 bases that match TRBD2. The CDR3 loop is CSVEGLAGTDTQYF. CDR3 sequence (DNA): TGCAGCGTTGAGGGACTAGCGGGGACAGATACGCAGTATTTT.